These 21 T cell receptor beta chains were all obtained from the same sample, sequenced in a study of blood T cells in healthy people across ages. The second PCR ran roughly 6 to 11 cycles with a sample-barcoded 5' primer and J-beta primers. TCRdb re-derived calls from the 5' RACE reads in MiXCR, one entry per CDR3 protein. The sample carries more than 700,000 distinct CDR3 sequences, around half recorded once. The source material was blood. The receptors shown here come from a man aged 80 or over in good health.

The chain recombines TRBV20-1 with TRBJ2-5, with D tentatively TRBD2 (5 bases). Trimming left V 3 bases short and J 4 bases short, with 15 bases between. Germline CDR1 reads DFQATT; CDR2 reads SNEGSKA (reference sequence). This CDR3 contains 14 residues. This CDR3 is CSARGEGVLETQYF. In nucleotides, the CDR3 is TGCAGTGCTAGGGGTGAGGGCGTGCTAGAGACCCAGTACTTC.

The genes are TRBV29-1 and TRBJ1-2; D remains unclear. The germline gives CDR1 SQVTM, CDR2 ANQGSEA. The ends were cut back, 6 bases at V and 8 bases at J, with 10 bases in the middle. This CDR3 region has 10 residues. The chain's CDR3 is CSVDPWGYTF. Written as DNA, the CDR3 is TGCAGCGTGGACCCCTGGGGCTACACCTTC.

A few counts support this clonotype. The rearrangement joins TRBV21-1 to TRBJ2-7. TRBV21-1 is listed as a pseudogene. CDR3 length equals 17 residues. The CDR3 sequence: CASSKALYRFSSYEQYF. CDR3 bases: TGTGCCAGCAGCAAAGCGCTTTATCGGTTCAGCTCCTACGAGCAGTACTTC.

The chain recombines TRBV20-1 with TRBJ2-1; 10 positions agree with TRBD2. Trimming removed 2 bases from V and 8 bases from J; junction bases left unmatched: 12. CDR1 DFQATT and CDR2 SNEGSKA come from the germline V gene (reference sequence). The CDR3 covers 16 residues. This CDR3 is CSARKNLAGDSYEQFF. For the CDR3, the DNA is TGCAGTGCTAGAAAGAACCTAGCGGGAGATAGCTATGAGCAGTTCTTC.

The chain couples TRBV7-2 to TRBJ1-5; 8 nucleotides match TRBD1. The V segment lost 5 bases and the J segment 8 bases; nucleotides outside the gene matches: 8. The CDR3 sequence is 14 residues long. CDR1 is SGHTA and CDR2 is FQGNSA in the germline V gene. The CDR3 is CASSEGTGAKPQHF. CDR3 bases: TGTGCCAGCAGCGAGGGGACAGGTGCGAAGCCCCAGCATTTT.

This chain uses TRBV27 with TRBJ1-6; no firm D call. The V and J ends lost 2 bases and 2 bases respectively, with 7 bases between them. Germline V gives CDR1 MNHEY, CDR2 SMNVEV (reference sequence). The CDR3 length is 15 residues. The CDR3: CASSLMGAYNSPLHF. The CDR3 DNA reads as TGTGCCAGCAGTTTAATGGGAGCCTATAATTCACCCCTCCACTTT.

This chain links TRBV7-2 with TRBJ2-3, with 9 bases lining up with TRBD2. This CDR3 is 14 amino acids long. Germline CDR1 reads SGHTA; CDR2 reads FQGNSA. The trim removed 4 bases at V and 5 bases at J, leaving 4 bases unmatched. The CDR3 DNA reads as TGTGCCAGCAGCTCCCTAGCGGGGATAGATACGCAGTATTTT. Amino acid sequence: CASSSLAGIDTQYF.

The V and J genes are TRBV6-5 and TRBJ2-7; D might be TRBD1 (5 bases). The V end was cut by 7 bases, the J end by 0 bases, with 16 bases between. Germline V gene data show CDR1 as MNHEY and CDR2 as SVGAGI. The CDR3 contains 15 residues. The CDR3 nucleotides read TGTGCCAGCACCAAAGGGGCCAGAACCTCCTACGAGCAGTACTTC. Protein product: CASTKGARTSYEQYF.

V gene TRBV20-1 combines with J gene TRBJ2-5; a weak D match, TRBD1 (6 bases). The CDR3 length is 13 residues. The germline gives CDR1 DFQATT, CDR2 SNEGSKA (reference sequence). The V and J ends lost 0 bases and 5 bases respectively, with 10 bases between them. The chain's CDR3 is CSARDTGMETQYF. CDR3 sequence (DNA): TGCAGTGCTAGAGATACAGGGATGGAGACCCAGTACTTC.

This chain links TRBV18 with TRBJ2-3; TRBD2 is a possible D gene (6 bases). Looked up from germline, CDR1 is KGHSH and CDR2 is LQKENI. Trimming shortened V by 6 bases and J by 5 bases, and 21 bases separated the two germline ends. This CDR3 contains 16 residues. The CDR3 is CASSPEGGGTGDTQYF. CDR3 in DNA: TGTGCCAGCTCTCCAGAAGGTGGCGGGACGGGAGATACGCAGTATTTT.

V usage is TRBV12-3 or TRBV12-4 and J usage is TRBJ1-1, with 7 bases identical to TRBD1. After removal of 0 bases from V and 1 base from J, the junction contained 8 bases not matched to a gene. The CDR3 has 17 amino acids. The CDR3 region has the DNA TGTGCCAGCAGTTTAGCGAGAGCGGCAGGGGGGAACACTGAAGCTTTCTTT. Protein sequence: CASSLARAAGGNTEAFF.

This clonotype was observed a few times. V is TRBV9 and J is TRBJ2-1; D is uncertain. The V gene's germline CDR1 is SGDLS and CDR2 YYNGEE. The V end lost 0 bases, the J end lost 0 bases, and 10 bases lay between the germline ends. The CDR3 length is 16 residues. CDR3 residues: CASSVGNLLSYNEQFF. For the CDR3, the DNA is TGTGCCAGCAGCGTAGGAAATCTACTCTCCTACAATGAGCAGTTCTTC.

The rearrangement links TRBV7-2 to TRBJ2-3; 8 nucleotides match TRBD1. From germline, CDR1 is SGHTA and CDR2 FQGNSA. The CDR3 sequence is 14 residues long. J lost 2 bases, V lost 5 bases, and 3 bases had no gene match. CDR3: CASSTGGTTDTQYF. Here the CDR3 DNA reads TGTGCCAGCAGCACAGGGGGAACCACAGATACGCAGTATTTT. Full variable domain (remainder filled in from reference TRBV7-2 and TRBJ2-3): GAGVSQSPSNKVTEKGKDVELRCDPISGHTALYWYRQSLGQGLEFLIYFQGNSAPDKSGLPSDRFSAERTGGSVSTLTIQRTQQEDSAVYLCASSTGGTTDTQYFGPGTRLTVL.

The V and J genes are TRBV2 and TRBJ2-1, with D perhaps given as TRBD1 or TRBD2 (5 bases each). Germline CDR1 and CDR2: SNHLY and FYNNEI. The V and J ends lost 6 bases and 5 bases respectively, with 17 bases between them. This CDR3 comprises 15 residues. DNA for the CDR3: TGTGCCAGCAGCGGGGCCCGAGGGGCACACAATGAGCAGTTCTTC. Translation: CASSGARGAHNEQFF. Using reference TRBV2 and TRBJ2-1 for the parts outside the CDR3, the full variable domain is EPEVTQTPSHQVTQMGQEVILRCVPISNHLYFYWYRQILGQKVEFLVSFYNNEISEKSEIFDDQFSVERPDGSNFTLKIRSTKLEDSAMYFCASSGARGAHNEQFFGPGTRLTVL.

CDR3 DNA sequence: TGTGCCAGCAGGGGAAGCGGTATCTACGAGCAGTACTTC. It codes for CASRGSGIYEQYF. The chain links TRBV28 to TRBJ2-7; the D gene is possibly TRBD2 (5 bases). Germline CDR1 and CDR2: MDHEN and SYDVKM. V dropped 6 bases and J dropped 3 bases, with 12 bases sitting between them. The CDR3 runs to 13 residues.

This clonotype was counted only a few times. This chain joins TRBV29-1 and TRBJ1-2; D not certain. Germline V gene sequence: CDR1 SQVTM, CDR2 ANQGSEA. V was trimmed by 1 base and J by 4 bases, leaving 10 bases between them. This CDR3 contains 13 residues. CDR3 nucleotides: TGCAGCGTTGAAGTCGGGGAGACCTATGGCTACACCTTC. Protein: CSVEVGETYGYTF.

This clonotype was counted ten times or more. The V call is TRBV29-1, the J call TRBJ2-7; weak D call: TRBD1 (6 bases). Trimming pared 2 bases from V and 6 bases from J, leaving 20 bases between. Germline V gene data show CDR1 as SQVTM and CDR2 as ANQGSEA. The CDR3 runs to 15 residues. For the CDR3, the DNA is TGCAGCGTTGAATCCGGAACAGGGTATAGTGGCGAGCAGTACTTC. Its protein product is CSVESGTGYSGEQYF.

The chain combines TRBV4-2 with TRBJ2-1; 10 positions match TRBD2. Trimming took 0 bases from V and 4 from J; bases not matched to a gene: 3. CDR1 LGHNA and CDR2 YNFKEQ come from the germline V gene. The CDR3 length is 16 residues. The CDR3 coding sequence is TGTGCCAGCAGCCAAGAGGGGACTAGCGATTACAATGAGCAGTTCTTC. Encoded protein: CASSQEGTSDYNEQFF.

This clonotype has just a few counts. This chain connects TRBV25-1 to TRBJ1-2, with D possibly TRBD1 on 5 matching bases. The CDR3 runs to 12 residues. Germline loops: CDR1 MGHDK, CDR2 SYGVNS. Trimming shortened V by 9 bases and J by 0 bases, and 8 bases separated the two germline ends. CDR3 in amino acids: CASMDTNYGYTF. The CDR3 region has the DNA TGTGCCAGTATGGACACTAACTATGGCTACACCTTC.

For this clonotype: At one of its ends the junction is not consistent with the germline gene, which may arise from a read error. V gene TRBV12-3 or TRBV12-4 combines with J gene TRBJ2-7, with D perhaps TRBD2 (5 bases). CDR3 length equals 13 residues. The CDR3 loop is CGSSRRFSYEQYF. The CDR3 DNA sequence: TGTGGCAGCAGTCGGAGGTTCTCCTACGAGCAGTACTTC.

This clonotype was counted a few times. The DNA for the CDR3 is TGTGCCAGCAGCCTCGGGAGTGCCGGCACAGATACGCAGTATTTT. Translation: CASSLGSAGTDTQYF. V and J are TRBV6-5 and TRBJ2-3; D is perhaps TRBD2 (6 bases). The germline V gene encodes CDR1 MNHEY and CDR2 SVGAGI. This CDR3 region has 15 residues. V gave up 6 bases and J gave up 1 base, with 14 bases separating them.